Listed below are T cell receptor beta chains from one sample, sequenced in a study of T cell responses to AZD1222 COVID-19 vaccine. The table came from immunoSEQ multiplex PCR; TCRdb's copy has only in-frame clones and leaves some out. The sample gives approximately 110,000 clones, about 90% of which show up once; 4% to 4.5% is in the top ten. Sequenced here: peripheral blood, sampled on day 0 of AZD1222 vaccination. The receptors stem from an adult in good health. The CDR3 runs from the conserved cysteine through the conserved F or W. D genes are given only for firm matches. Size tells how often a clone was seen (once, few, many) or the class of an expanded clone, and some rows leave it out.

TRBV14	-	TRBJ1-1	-	CASSQEGRRRNTEAFF	TGTGCCAGCAGCCAAGAAGGACGGAGAAGAAACACTGAAGCTTTCTTT
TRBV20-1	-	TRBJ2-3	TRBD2	CSASVGREGHHF	TGCAGTGCTAGTGTCGGGCGGGAGGGCCACCATTTT
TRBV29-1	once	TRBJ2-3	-	CSVDESSGDTQYF	TGCAGCGTTGACGAGTCTAGTGGGGATACGCAGTATTTT
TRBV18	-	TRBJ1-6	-	CASSPPGGLNNSPLHF	TGTGCCAGCTCACCACCGGGGGGCCTCAATAATTCACCCCTCCACTTT
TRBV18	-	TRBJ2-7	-	CASSGFLYEQYF	TGTGCCAGCTCCGGGTTTCTCTACGAGCAGTACTTC
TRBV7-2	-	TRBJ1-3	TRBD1	CASSQQRQGFTGNTIYF	TGTGCCAGCAGCCAACAAAGACAGGGGTTTACTGGAAACACCATATATTTT
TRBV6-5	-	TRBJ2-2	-	CATRGQGDTGELFF	TGTGCCACGCGGGGGCAGGGGGACACCGGGGAGCTGTTTTTT
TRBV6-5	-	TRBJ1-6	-	CASSLGGDHNSPLHF	TGTGCCAGCAGTTTGGGGGGGGACCATAATTCACCCCTCCACTTT
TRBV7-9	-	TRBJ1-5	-	CASSSQGNQPQHF	TGTGCCAGCAGCTCCCAGGGGAATCAGCCCCAGCATTTT
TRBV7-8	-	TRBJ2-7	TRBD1	CASSLASSGTGSHEQYF	TGTGCCAGCAGCTTAGCCTCCTCCGGGACAGGGAGCCACGAGCAGTACTTC
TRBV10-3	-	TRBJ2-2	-	CAISAGTKSGELFF	TGTGCCATCAGTGCCGGGACAAAATCCGGGGAGCTGTTTTTT
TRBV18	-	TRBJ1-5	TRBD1	CASSPTGAGDQPQHF	TGTGCCAGCTCACCGACAGGGGCTGGTGATCAGCCCCAGCATTTT
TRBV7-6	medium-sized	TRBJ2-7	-	CASSDHASGLGQYF	TGTGCCAGCAGCGACCATGCTTCGGGGCTCGGGCAGTACTTC
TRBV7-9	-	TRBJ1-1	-	CASTLAMNTEAFF	TGTGCCAGCACCCTAGCCATGAACACTGAAGCTTTCTTT
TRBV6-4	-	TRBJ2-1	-	CASSVSGNNEQFF	TGTGCCAGCAGTGTGAGCGGTAACAATGAGCAGTTCTTC
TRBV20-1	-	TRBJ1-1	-	CSVRTYTEAFF	TGCAGTGTGAGGACTTACACTGAAGCTTTCTTT
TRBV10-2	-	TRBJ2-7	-	CASSEDGVSEQYF	TGCGCCAGCAGTGAGGATGGGGTCTCCGAGCAGTACTTC
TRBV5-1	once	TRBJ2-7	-	CASSLGREDYEQYF	TGCGCCAGCAGCTTGGGCAGGGAGGACTACGAGCAGTACTTC
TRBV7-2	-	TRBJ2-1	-	CASSFWVGREQFF	TGTGCCAGCAGCTTTTGGGTGGGGCGTGAGCAGTTCTTC
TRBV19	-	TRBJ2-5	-	CASSMGETQYF	TGTGCCAGTAGTATGGGGGAGACCCAGTACTTC
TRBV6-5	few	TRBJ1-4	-	CASSYSTATNEKLFF	TGTGCCAGCAGTTACTCGACTGCAACTAATGAAAAACTGTTTTTT
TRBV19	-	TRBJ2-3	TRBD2	CASRRGGQADTQYF	TGTGCCAGTAGGCGCGGGGGTCAGGCAGATACGCAGTATTTT
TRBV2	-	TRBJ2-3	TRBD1	CASSGQGAVTDTQYF	TGTGCCAGCAGTGGACAGGGGGCTGTAACAGATACGCAGTATTTT
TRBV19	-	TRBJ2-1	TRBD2	CASSIRGLAGLSSYNEQFF	TGTGCCAGTAGTATTCGGGGACTAGCGGGCCTGAGCTCCTACAATGAGCAGTTCTTC
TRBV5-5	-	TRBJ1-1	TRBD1	CASSVTGSGTEAFF	TGTGCCAGCAGCGTGACAGGGTCCGGGACTGAAGCTTTCTTT
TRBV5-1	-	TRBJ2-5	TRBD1	CASSLGDSHQETQYF	TGCGCCAGCAGCTTGGGGGACAGCCACCAAGAGACCCAGTACTTC
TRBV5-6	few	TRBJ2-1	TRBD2	CASSLGLAGEQFF	TGTGCCAGCAGCTTGGGACTAGCGGGTGAGCAGTTCTTC
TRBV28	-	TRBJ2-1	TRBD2	CASSITSGGTYNEQFF	TGTGCCAGCAGTATCACTAGCGGGGGAACCTACAATGAGCAGTTCTTC
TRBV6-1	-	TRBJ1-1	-	CASSEAVRAGGLTEAFF	TGTGCCAGCAGTGAAGCAGTCCGGGCGGGGGGCCTCACTGAAGCTTTCTTT
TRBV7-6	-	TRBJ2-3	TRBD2	CASSLEGTSLPLTQYF	TGTGCCAGCAGCTTAGAGGGGACTAGCTTGCCGCTAACGCAGTATTTT
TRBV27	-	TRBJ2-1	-	CASSFLGEQFF	TGTGCCAGCAGTTTTCTCGGTGAGCAGTTCTTC
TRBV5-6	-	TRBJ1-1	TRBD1	CASSSTGGTRDTEAFF	TGTGCCAGCAGCTCTACAGGGGGCACGAGGGACACTGAAGCTTTCTTT
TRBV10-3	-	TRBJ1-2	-	CAISGQVANYGYTF	TGTGCCATCAGTGGACAGGTCGCAAACTATGGCTACACCTTC
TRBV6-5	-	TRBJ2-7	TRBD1	CASSAPGQGIYEQYF	TGTGCCAGCAGCGCTCCGGGACAGGGTATCTACGAGCAGTACTTC
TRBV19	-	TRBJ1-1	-	CASSIDSRRMNTEAFF	TGTGCCAGTAGTATCGACTCCCGGCGCATGAACACTGAAGCTTTCTTT
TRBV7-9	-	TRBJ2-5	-	CAGAQYQETQYF	TGTGCCGGGGCCCAGTACCAAGAGACCCAGTACTTC
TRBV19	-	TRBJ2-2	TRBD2	CASNSLAGTNTGELFF	TGTGCCAGTAACTCACTAGCGGGTACGAACACCGGGGAGCTGTTTTTT
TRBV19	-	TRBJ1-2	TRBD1	CASTISTGGEDGYTF	TGTGCCAGTACCATTTCTACAGGGGGCGAAGATGGCTACACCTTC
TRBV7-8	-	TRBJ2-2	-	CASTSRLGQNTGELFF	TGTGCCAGCACCTCAAGGCTGGGACAGAACACCGGGGAGCTGTTTTTT
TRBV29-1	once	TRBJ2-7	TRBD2	CSVEVAGVLTYEQYF	TGCAGCGTTGAAGTGGCGGGAGTTCTCACCTACGAGCAGTACTTC
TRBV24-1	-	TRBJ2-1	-	CATSDSSTLTTNEQFF	TGTGCCACCAGTGATTCATCCACCTTGACTACAAATGAGCAGTTCTTC